The next 9 T cell receptor beta chains were all read from a single sample in a study of T-cell memory formation after mild COVID-19. TCRdb reprocessed the 5' RACE reads via MiXCR and lists one record per CDR3 protein. Here the sample spans around 250,000 distinct CDR3 sequences, 16% being singletons. The sample consisted of PBMCs or a T cell subset sorted from them (not recorded which). The receptors shown here come from a man younger than 35 who had mild COVID-19 (a few samples of this study predate the infection). Cell type and time point are not known.

This sequence joins TRBV7-9 and TRBJ1-3, with unresolved D. Per germline, CDR1 SEHNR and CDR2 FQNEAQ (reference sequence). This CDR3 region has 13 residues. V was cut by 5 bases and J by 3 bases, with 8 bases left in between. Here the CDR3 reads CASSKGYGNTIYF. In DNA form, the CDR3 reads TGTGCCAGCAGCAAAGGTTATGGAAACACCATATATTTT.

V is TRBV9 and J is TRBJ1-1, with D perhaps TRBD1 (6 bases). The V and J ends lost 0 bases and 10 bases respectively, with 16 bases between them. Per the germline V gene, CDR1 is SGDLS and CDR2 is YYNGEE. The CDR3 spans 14 residues. The CDR3 reads CASSVEPGAQSAFF. The CDR3, as DNA: TGTGCCAGCAGCGTAGAACCAGGGGCCCAGTCAGCTTTCTTT.

This clonotype has just a few counts. The chain uses TRBV6-5 and TRBJ1-1, with D perhaps matching TRBD1 (5 bases). Between the trimmed V and J ends, which lost 2 bases and 9 bases, there was a span of 13 bases. CDR1 is MNHEY, CDR2 SVGAGI, per germline. The CDR3 has 13 residues. The CDR3, as DNA: TGTGCCAGCAGTTACGGGGGGACGTACCAAGCTTTCTTT. Residues: CASSYGGTYQAFF.

This clonotype was seen repeatedly, ten times or more. In DNA, the CDR3 is TGCAGTGCTACCCAGGGGGCAGAAACTGAAGCTTTCTTT. Translation: CSATQGAETEAFF. The rearrangement joins TRBV20-1 to TRBJ1-1; the match to TRBD1 covers 8 bases. From germline, CDR1 is DFQATT and CDR2 SNEGSKA (reference sequence). V shed 4 bases and J 5 bases; nucleotides not matched to a gene: 6. The CDR3 runs 13 residues.

This clonotype showed up just a few times. The rearrangement uses TRBV5-1 and TRBJ2-3; D not certain. The CDR3 contains 14 residues. CDR1 is SGHRS, CDR2 YFSETQ, per germline. V lost 0 bases, J lost 3 bases, and 8 bases lay in between. DNA of the CDR3: TGCGCCAGCAGCTTGGTAGGGTTTACAGATACGCAGTATTTT. Amino acid sequence: CASSLVGFTDTQYF.

The rearrangement links TRBV7-9 to TRBJ2-7; possibly TRBD2 for D (6 bases). Between the trimmed V and J ends, which lost 1 base and 3 bases, there was a span of 10 bases. Germline CDR1 and CDR2: SEHNR and FQNEAQ (reference sequence). This CDR3 is built from 14 residues. The CDR3: CASSLGVADYEQYF. The DNA for the CDR3 is TGTGCCAGCAGCTTAGGGGTAGCGGACTACGAGCAGTACTTC.

This chain connects TRBV7-2 to TRBJ2-3, with D hard to call. V lost 2 bases, J lost 5 bases, and 8 bases lay in between. The V gene's germline CDR1 is SGHTA and CDR2 FQGNSA. The CDR3 is 13 residues long. CDR3 coding DNA: TGTGCCAGCAGCTTAATGGGGAAAGATACGCAGTATTTT. It is translated as CASSLMGKDTQYF.

This clonotype was found a few times. The chain couples TRBV24-1 to TRBJ2-3; D is ambiguous. Trimming stripped 3 bases from V and 4 bases from J, with 7 bases between. CDR1 is KGHDR, CDR2 SFDVKD, per germline. The CDR3 has 13 amino acids. CDR3 nucleotide sequence: TGTGCCACCAGTGATGACGCCTCAGATACGCAGTATTTT. It specifies CATSDDASDTQYF.

V usage is TRBV4-2 and J usage is TRBJ1-6; TRBD1 aligns across 7 bases. The germline V gene encodes CDR1 LGHNA and CDR2 YNFKEQ. Unmatched junction bases numbered 9, after V lost 3 bases and J lost 7 bases. The CDR3 spans 16 residues. CDR3 sequence: CASSQDPGQNNSPLHF. CDR3 bases: TGTGCCAGCAGCCAGGACCCGGGACAGAACAATTCACCCCTCCACTTT.